Listed below are T cell receptor beta chains from one sample, sequenced in a study of blood T cells in healthy people across ages. TCRdb independently ran MiXCR on the 5' RACE reads; one entry per CDR3 protein. The sample yields 800,000 to 950,000 distinct CDR3 sequences, roughly 29% seen once. The same data also contributed to another study, on T cells of mothers and their children.

The sequencing input was blood. The receptor set was obtained from a woman aged 35 to 49 in good health. Both conserved end residues are part of each CDR3. A D gene is named only where the DNA matches it firmly. Size tells how often a clone was seen (once, few, many) or the class of an expanded clone, and some rows leave it out.

DNA: TGTGCCAGCAGCGAGAGGAGTCTTGAAAAACTGTTTTTT
CDR3: CASSERSLEKLFF
J: TRBJ1-4
D: .
V: TRBV11-2
size: once

DNA: TGCAGTGCTAGATCCCCATTCGGAAGCTCTGGGGCCAACGTCCTGACTTTC
CDR3: CSARSPFGSSGANVLTF
J: TRBJ2-6
D: .
V: TRBV20-1
size: many

DNA: TGTGCCAGCAGCGTAGTCGGGCCCACTGAAGCTTTCTTT
CDR3: CASSVVGPTEAFF
J: TRBJ1-1
D: .
V: TRBV9
size: .

DNA: TGCAGTGCACCGGGACAGGGTACTTCAAGCTCCTACAATGAGCAGTTCTTC
CDR3: CSAPGQGTSSSYNEQFF
J: TRBJ2-1
D: TRBD1
V: TRBV20-1
size: many

DNA: TGCAGCGTAGCCATCGTCGGGAGCAATCAGCCCCAGCATTTT
CDR3: CSVAIVGSNQPQHF
J: TRBJ1-5
D: .
V: TRBV29-1
size: .

DNA: TGTGCCAGCAGCGTCCCGGAAGACAGACAAGATACGCAGTATTTT
CDR3: CASSVPEDRQDTQYF
J: TRBJ2-3
D: .
V: TRBV7-9
size: many

DNA: TGCGCCAGCAGCTTGGATGGTGACACTAGCAATCAGCCCCAGCATTTT
CDR3: CASSLDGDTSNQPQHF
J: TRBJ1-5
D: .
V: TRBV5-1
size: few

DNA: TGCGCCAGCAGCCCTTTCGTGGACTACGAGCAGTACTTC
CDR3: CASSPFVDYEQYF
J: TRBJ2-7
D: .
V: TRBV5-1
size: few

DNA: TGTGCCAGCAGTGAAGCGGTAGGGACAGGGGGCCCCTACGAGCAGTACTTC
CDR3: CASSEAVGTGGPYEQYF
J: TRBJ2-7
D: TRBD1
V: TRBV2
size: .

DNA: TGTGCCAGCAGCCAAGGGGGACTAGCGGGGGGCTATAGCACAGATACGCAGTATTTT
CDR3: CASSQGGLAGGYSTDTQYF
J: TRBJ2-3
D: TRBD2
V: TRBV3-1
size: .

DNA: TGTGCCAGCAGGACTAGCGAGCTAGCCAAAAACATTCAGTACTTC
CDR3: CASRTSELAKNIQYF
J: TRBJ2-4
D: TRBD2
V: TRBV27
size: few

DNA: TGTGCCAGCAGCTTGGCAGGGGCTGGGGTTCAGTACTTC
CDR3: CASSLAGAGVQYF
J: TRBJ2-4
D: .
V: TRBV5-5
size: many

DNA: TGTGCCAGCAGCTTGACAGGAGGTTCCGAGCTGTTCTTC
CDR3: CASSLTGGSELFF
J: TRBJ2-1
D: .
V: TRBV7-3
size: .

DNA: TGTGCCAGCAGCCCTAACAGGGCGGGCGGCTACACCTTC
CDR3: CASSPNRAGGYTF
J: TRBJ1-2
D: .
V: TRBV6-5
size: .

DNA: TGTGCCAGCAGTCCTCAACTAGCGGTCCGGAACATTCAGTACTTC
CDR3: CASSPQLAVRNIQYF
J: TRBJ2-4
D: TRBD2
V: TRBV28
size: many

DNA: TGCAGTGCTAGAGATCCGAAGCGGGGACAAGAGACCCAGTACTTC
CDR3: CSARDPKRGQETQYF
J: TRBJ2-5
D: TRBD2
V: TRBV20-1
size: many

DNA: TGTGCCAGCCACCGGGCGGACTATGGGGAGACCCAGTACTTC
CDR3: CASHRADYGETQYF
J: TRBJ2-5
D: .
V: TRBV6-6
size: few

DNA: TGTGCCAGCAGTTACGACAGGGGGAAGCGTCAGCCCCAGCATTTT
CDR3: CASSYDRGKRQPQHF
J: TRBJ1-5
D: TRBD1
V: TRBV6-5
size: .

DNA: TGCAGTGCGGTAGGGACAGCCTGGGGTTTTGAGCAGTTCTTC
CDR3: CSAVGTAWGFEQFF
J: TRBJ2-1
D: TRBD1
V: TRBV20-1
size: many

DNA: TGTGCCAGCAGCCGTCGTAGCAATCAGCCCCAGCATTTT
CDR3: CASSRRSNQPQHF
J: TRBJ1-5
D: .
V: TRBV7-9
size: few

DNA: TGTGCCAGCAGCTCCCCCCCCGATCAGCCCCAGCATTTT
CDR3: CASSSPPDQPQHF
J: TRBJ1-5
D: .
V: TRBV7-2
size: few

DNA: TGTGCCAGCAGTATATCCGCGACTAATGAAAAACTGTTTTTT
CDR3: CASSISATNEKLFF
J: TRBJ1-4
D: .
V: TRBV6-5
size: .

DNA: TGTGCCAGCAGCGGTGACAGGGAAGATCAGCCCCAGCATTTT
CDR3: CASSGDREDQPQHF
J: TRBJ1-5
D: TRBD1
V: TRBV7-9
size: .

DNA: TGCAGTGTTCGGACCGGCCCCGACGGATTCTATGGCTACACCTTC
CDR3: CSVRTGPDGFYGYTF
J: TRBJ1-2
D: .
V: TRBV20-1
size: few

DNA: TGTGCCAGCAGCTTACTCTCGTGGGGAGCATCCAATGAGCAGTTCTTC
CDR3: CASSLLSWGASNEQFF
J: TRBJ2-1
D: .
V: TRBV7-9
size: .

DNA: TGTGCCAGCAGTACCACGGGCGGGGGGGAGGTAAACTATGGCTACACCTTC
CDR3: CASSTTGGGEVNYGYTF
J: TRBJ1-2
D: .
V: TRBV6-6
size: few

DNA: TGTGCCAGCAGTTTAGAGGTGGGGGCCGGCACAGATACGCAGTATTTT
CDR3: CASSLEVGAGTDTQYF
J: TRBJ2-3
D: .
V: TRBV28
size: .

DNA: TGTGCCAGCAGCTTTTCTCGTGCAACTAATGAAAAACTGTTTTTT
CDR3: CASSFSRATNEKLFF
J: TRBJ1-4
D: .
V: TRBV7-9
size: few

DNA: TGTGCCAGCAGCTCCCCAGGGGGGAACGACGAGCAGTACTTC
CDR3: CASSSPGGNDEQYF
J: TRBJ2-7
D: .
V: TRBV7-2
size: few

DNA: TGTGCCAGCAGCTTCAGGAGCGGGGGGAGGGATGAGCAGTTCTTC
CDR3: CASSFRSGGRDEQFF
J: TRBJ2-1
D: TRBD2
V: TRBV5-6
size: .

DNA: TGCAGTGCTCCCGGAACAGGGACCTACAATGAGCAGTTCTTC
CDR3: CSAPGTGTYNEQFF
J: TRBJ2-1
D: .
V: TRBV20-1
size: few

DNA: TGTGCCAGCAGGGGACTTCGTAATGAGCAGTTCTTC
CDR3: CASRGLRNEQFF
J: TRBJ2-1
D: .
V: TRBV6-5
size: .

DNA: TGCAGTGCAGCCGGGACTAGCGGGGGGGCCGGAGATACGCAGTATTTT
CDR3: CSAAGTSGGAGDTQYF
J: TRBJ2-3
D: TRBD2
V: TRBV20-1
size: few

DNA: TGTGCCAGCCGGACTAGCGGGGGGGCAGAGACCCAGTACTTC
CDR3: CASRTSGGAETQYF
J: TRBJ2-5
D: TRBD2
V: TRBV7-2
size: many

DNA: TGCAGTGCTAGAGTCCGGGGACAGCCTAACTATGGCTACACCTTC
CDR3: CSARVRGQPNYGYTF
J: TRBJ1-2
D: TRBD1
V: TRBV20-1
size: .

DNA: TGCGCCAGCAGCCAAGATGCAGGGACTGGGGCCAACGTCCTGACTTTC
CDR3: CASSQDAGTGANVLTF
J: TRBJ2-6
D: .
V: TRBV4-3
size: many

DNA: TGTGCCAGCAGCTTACAGAGGACTAGCGGTACAGATACGCAGTATTTT
CDR3: CASSLQRTSGTDTQYF
J: TRBJ2-3
D: TRBD2
V: TRBV7-3
size: many

DNA: TGTGCCAGCAGCCGAGGACAGATCTATGGCTACACCTTC
CDR3: CASSRGQIYGYTF
J: TRBJ1-2
D: .
V: TRBV3-1
size: .